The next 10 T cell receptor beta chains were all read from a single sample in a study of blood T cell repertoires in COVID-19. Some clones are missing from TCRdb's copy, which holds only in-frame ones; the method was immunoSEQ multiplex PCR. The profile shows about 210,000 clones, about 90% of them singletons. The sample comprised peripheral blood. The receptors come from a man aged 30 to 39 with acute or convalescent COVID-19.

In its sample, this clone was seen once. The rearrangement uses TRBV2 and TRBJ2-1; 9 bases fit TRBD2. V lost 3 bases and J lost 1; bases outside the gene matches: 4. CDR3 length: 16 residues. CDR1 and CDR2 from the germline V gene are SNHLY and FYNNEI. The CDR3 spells CASSERLAGSYNEQFF. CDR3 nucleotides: TGTGCCAGCAGTGAGAGGCTAGCGGGATCCTACAATGAGCAGTTCTTC.

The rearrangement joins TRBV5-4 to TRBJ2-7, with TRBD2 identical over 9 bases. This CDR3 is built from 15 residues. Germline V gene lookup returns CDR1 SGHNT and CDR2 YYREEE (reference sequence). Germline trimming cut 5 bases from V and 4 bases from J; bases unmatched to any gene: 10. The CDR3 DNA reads TGTGCCAGCAGTCCCGGGACTAGCAGGGGGTACGAGCAGTACTTC. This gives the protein CASSPGTSRGYEQYF.

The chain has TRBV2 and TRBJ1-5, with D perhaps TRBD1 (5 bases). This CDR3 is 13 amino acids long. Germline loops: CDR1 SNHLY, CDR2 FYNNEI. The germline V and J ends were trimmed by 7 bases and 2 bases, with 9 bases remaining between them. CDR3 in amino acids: CASTGNGNQPQHF. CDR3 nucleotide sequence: TGTGCCAGCACAGGGAACGGCAATCAGCCCCAGCATTTT. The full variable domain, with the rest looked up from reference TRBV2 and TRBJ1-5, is EPEVTQTPSHQVTQMGQEVILRCVPISNHLYFYWYRQILGQKVEFLVSFYNNEISEKSEIFDDQFSVERPDGSNFTLKIRSTKLEDSAMYFCASTGNGNQPQHFGDGTRLSIL.

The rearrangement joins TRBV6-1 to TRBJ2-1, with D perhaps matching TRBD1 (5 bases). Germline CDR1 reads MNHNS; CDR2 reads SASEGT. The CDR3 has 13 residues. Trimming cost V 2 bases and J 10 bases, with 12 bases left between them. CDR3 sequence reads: CASSESLDREQFF. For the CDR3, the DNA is TGTGCCAGCAGTGAAAGCCTAGACAGAGAGCAGTTCTTC.

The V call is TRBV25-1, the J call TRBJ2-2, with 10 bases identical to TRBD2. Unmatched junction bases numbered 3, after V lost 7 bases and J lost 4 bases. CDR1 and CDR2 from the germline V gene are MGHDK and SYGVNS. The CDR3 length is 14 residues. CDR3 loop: CASKLAGATGELFF. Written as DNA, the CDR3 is TGTGCCAGCAAGCTAGCGGGGGCCACCGGGGAGCTGTTTTTT.

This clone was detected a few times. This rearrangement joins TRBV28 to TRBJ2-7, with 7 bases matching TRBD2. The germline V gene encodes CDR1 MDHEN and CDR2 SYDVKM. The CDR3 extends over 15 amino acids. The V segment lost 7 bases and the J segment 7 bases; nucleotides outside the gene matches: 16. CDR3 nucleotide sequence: TGTGCCAGCAACGAAAGCGGGAAGATCTTGGAGGAGCAGTACTTC. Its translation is CASNESGKILEEQYF.

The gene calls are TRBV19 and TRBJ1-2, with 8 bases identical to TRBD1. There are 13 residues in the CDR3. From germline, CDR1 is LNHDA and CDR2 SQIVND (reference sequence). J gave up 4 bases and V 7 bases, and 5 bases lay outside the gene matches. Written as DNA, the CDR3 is TGTGCCAGTACCGACAGGGGTGGCTATGGCTACACCTTC. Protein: CASTDRGGYGYTF. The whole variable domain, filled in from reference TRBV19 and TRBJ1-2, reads DGGITQSPKYLFRKEGQNVTLSCEQNLNHDAMYWYRQDPGQGLRLIYYSQIVNDFQKGDIAEGYSVSREKKESFPLTVTSAQKNPTAFYLCASTDRGGYGYTFGSGTRLTVV.

CDR3 in amino acids: CASGSLQVNQPQHF. Written as DNA, the CDR3 is TGCGCCAGCGGAAGTTTACAGGTCAATCAGCCCCAGCATTTT. The J gene is TRBJ1-5, the V gene TRBV4-1, with D maybe TRBD1 (5 bases). The CDR3 has 14 amino acids. CDR1 and CDR2 from the germline V gene are MGHRA and YSYEKL. Trimming removed 8 bases at V and 3 bases at J, with 14 bases between.

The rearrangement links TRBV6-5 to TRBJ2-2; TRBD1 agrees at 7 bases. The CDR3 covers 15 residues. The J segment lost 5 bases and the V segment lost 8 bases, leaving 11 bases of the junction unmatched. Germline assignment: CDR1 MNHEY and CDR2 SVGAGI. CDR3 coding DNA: TGTGCCAGCGGCACAGGGGTGGGTCGAACCGGGGAGCTGTTTTTT. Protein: CASGTGVGRTGELFF.

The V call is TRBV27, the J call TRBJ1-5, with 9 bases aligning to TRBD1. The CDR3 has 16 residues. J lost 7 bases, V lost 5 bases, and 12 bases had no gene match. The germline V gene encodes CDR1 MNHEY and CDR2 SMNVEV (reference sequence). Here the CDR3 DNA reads TGTGCCAGCAGTGGGTATCCGGGACAGGGTGCCCAGCCCCAGCATTTT. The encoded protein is CASSGYPGQGAQPQHF.